This T cell receptor (beta chain) was obtained from a study of beta chain features in type 1 diabetes. This clone was detected many times. Since all of the isolated RNA was reverse transcribed, expressed TCRB transcripts were what got sequenced. Sequencing was performed with immunoSEQ multiplex PCR; in TCRdb, only in-frame clones are kept and a portion is missing. The repertoire holds around 280,000 clones, with 7% to 9% as singletons. The CDR3 has 15 amino acids. The junction had 8 bases not matched to a gene; V was cut back by 2 bases and J by 7 bases. CDR1 is MNHNS and CDR2 is SASEGT in the germline V gene. By way of CD45RO/CCR7/CD25/CD127/CD95/CD27, the CD4+ regulatory, stem cell-like memory, central memory and naive cells were sorted.

The source material was central memory CD4+ T cells from blood. The chain combines TRBV6-1 with TRBJ2-7; 10 positions agree with TRBD1. This clonotype originated in a woman between 18 and 30 years old in good health. For the CDR3, the DNA is TGTGCCAGCAGTGAATGGGACAGGGGTGCGGGAGAGCAGTACTTC. It encodes CASSEWDRGAGEQYF.